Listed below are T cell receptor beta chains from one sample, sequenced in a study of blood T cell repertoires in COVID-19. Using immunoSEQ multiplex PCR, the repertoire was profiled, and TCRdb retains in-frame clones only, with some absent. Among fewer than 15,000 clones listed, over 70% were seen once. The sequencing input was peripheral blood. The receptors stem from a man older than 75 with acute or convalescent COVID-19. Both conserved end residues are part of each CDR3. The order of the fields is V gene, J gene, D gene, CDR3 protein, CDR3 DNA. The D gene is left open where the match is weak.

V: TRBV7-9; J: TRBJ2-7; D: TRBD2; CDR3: CASSLGGLAISYEQYF; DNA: TGTGCCAGCAGCTTGGGGGGACTAGCGATCTCCTACGAGCAGTACTTC
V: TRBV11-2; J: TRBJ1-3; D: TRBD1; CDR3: CASSLTTGSSGNTIYF; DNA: TGTGCCAGCAGCTTAACGACAGGGAGCTCTGGAAACACCATATATTTT
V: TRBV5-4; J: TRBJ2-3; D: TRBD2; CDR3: CASSTGGGRSDTQYF; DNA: TGTGCCAGCAGCACGGGGGGGGGTCGGTCAGATACGCAGTATTTT
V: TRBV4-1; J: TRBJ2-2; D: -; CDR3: CASSPTRISPANTGELFF; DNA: TGCGCCAGCAGCCCAACCCGGATTAGCCCAGCGAACACCGGGGAGCTGTTTTTT
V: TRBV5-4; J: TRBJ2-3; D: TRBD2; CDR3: CASSVTSGARGNTQYF; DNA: TGTGCCAGCAGCGTTACTAGCGGGGCGCGAGGGAATACGCAGTATTTT
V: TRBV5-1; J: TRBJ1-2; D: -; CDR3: CASSWGPRGGYGYTF; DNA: TGCGCCAGCAGCTGGGGTCCCAGGGGCGGGTATGGCTACACCTTC
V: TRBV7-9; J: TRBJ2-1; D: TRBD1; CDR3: CASSKSPGQGAREQFF; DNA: TGTGCCAGCAGCAAGTCCCCGGGACAGGGGGCGCGTGAGCAGTTCTTC
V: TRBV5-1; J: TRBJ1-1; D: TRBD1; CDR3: CASGSGTGGRNTEAFF; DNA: TGCGCCAGCGGCTCCGGGACAGGGGGCAGGAACACTGAAGCTTTCTTT
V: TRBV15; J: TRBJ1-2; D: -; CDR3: CATSRDRGVGNGFF; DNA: TGTGCCACCAGCAGAGACCGGGGAGTAGGAAACGGATTCTTC
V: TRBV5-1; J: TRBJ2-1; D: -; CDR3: CASSLQAGTYNEQFF; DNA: TGCGCCAGCAGCTTGCAGGCAGGGACCTACAATGAGCAGTTCTTC
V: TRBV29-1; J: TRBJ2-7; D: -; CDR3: CSVSPTTYEQYF; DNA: TGCAGCGTGAGTCCCACCACCTACGAGCAGTACTTC